This T cell receptor (beta chain) was recovered during a study of T cell responses to AZD1222 COVID-19 vaccine. Study results and caveats: Repertoires were obtained only post-peak T cell response. Donors skewed white British and female; clonal diversity was possibly underestimated. At study baseline, merely five or six AZD1222 recipients were seropositive. A rise in Spike-specific TCR breadth and depth followed two AZD1222 doses.

Assay: immunoSEQ multiplex PCR; the TCRdb copy retains only in-frame clones and omits some. The sample includes roughly 96,000 clones, 70% to 90% of them seen just once. With regard to this clone: What it recognizes is unknown.

The CDR3 is 14 residues long. CDR1 and CDR2 from the germline V gene are LGHDT and YNNKEL (reference sequence). Between the trimmed V and J ends, which lost 1 base and 5 bases, there was a span of 11 bases. The sequences come from peripheral blood, collected on day 0 of AZD1222 vaccination. The clonotype was recovered from an adult in good health. The chain employs TRBV3-1 (or the pseudogene TRBV3-2) and TRBJ1-2, with D possibly being TRBD1 (5 bases). The CDR3 loop reads CASSQAQGPYGYTF. CDR3 DNA: TGTGCCAGCAGCCAAGCTCAGGGTCCTTATGGCTACACCTTC.